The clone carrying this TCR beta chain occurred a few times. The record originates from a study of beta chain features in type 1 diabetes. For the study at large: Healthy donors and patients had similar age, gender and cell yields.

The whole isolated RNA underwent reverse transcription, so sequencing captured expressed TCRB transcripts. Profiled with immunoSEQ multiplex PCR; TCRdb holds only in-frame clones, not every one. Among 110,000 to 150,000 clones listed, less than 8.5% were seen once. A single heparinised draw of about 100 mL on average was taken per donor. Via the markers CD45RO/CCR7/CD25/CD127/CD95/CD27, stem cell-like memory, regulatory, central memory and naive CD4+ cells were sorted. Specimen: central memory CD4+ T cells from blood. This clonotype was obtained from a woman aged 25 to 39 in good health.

Written as DNA, the CDR3 is TGTGCCAGCTCACTAGGGACTAGCACAGATACGCAGTATTTT. It specifies CASSLGTSTDTQYF. The genes are TRBV18 and TRBJ2-3; a possible D gene is TRBD2 (6 bases). The CDR3 totals 14 residues. The V end was cut by 4 bases, the J end by 0 bases, with 8 bases between. Germline lookup yields CDR1 KGHSH and CDR2 LQKENI.